Below, 10 T cell receptor beta chains from the same sample are listed, as sequenced in a study of shared clonotypes between healthy human individuals. The assay was immunoSEQ multiplex PCR, and TCRdb's table has in-frame clones only and misses some. The profile shows 1,500,000 or so clones, approximately 98.5% of them singletons. The specimen sequenced was naive CD4+ T cells sorted from blood. Subset noted: CD45RA+ positively selected. Every receptor here comes from a man aged 30-40 years in good health.

The J gene is TRBJ2-7, the V gene TRBV6-5; D may be TRBD1 (6 bases). The CDR3 length is 14 residues. Looked up from germline, CDR1 is MNHEY and CDR2 is SVGAGI. Trimming stripped 6 bases from V and 1 base from J, with 13 bases between. CDR3 nucleotide sequence: TGTGCCAGCAGCCGACGGGACACTTCCTACGAGCAGTACTTC. As protein: CASSRRDTSYEQYF.

The chain combines TRBV10-3 with TRBJ2-6, with D tentatively TRBD1 or TRBD2 (5 bases each). With 2 bases removed from V and 0 bases from J, the gap between germline ends came to 8 bases. Germline V gene lookup returns CDR1 ENHRY and CDR2 SYGVKD. The CDR3 runs 16 residues. DNA for the CDR3: TGTGCCATCAGTGAGGGGGACCTCTCTGGGGCCAACGTCCTGACTTTC. Translation: CAISEGDLSGANVLTF.

V gene TRBV27 combines with J gene TRBJ2-1; TRBD2 matches 13 bases. The ends lost 0 bases at V and 7 bases at J; junction bases unmatched: 3. Germline V lookup: CDR1 MNHEY, CDR2 SMNVEV (reference sequence). The CDR3 runs 16 residues. Written as DNA, the CDR3 is TGTGCCAGCAGTTTATCGGGACTAGCGGGGAGTAATGAGCAGTTCTTC. It encodes CASSLSGLAGSNEQFF.

The V call is TRBV9, the J call TRBJ2-5, with D possibly being TRBD2 (5 bases). Between the trimmed V and J ends, which lost 0 bases and 1 base, there was a span of 10 bases. The germline V gene has CDR1 SGDLS and CDR2 YYNGEE. There are 15 residues in the CDR3. The CDR3: CASSVAGTAQETQYF. DNA for the CDR3: TGTGCCAGCAGCGTAGCGGGAACAGCCCAAGAGACCCAGTACTTC.

This clone was counted a single time. The chain has TRBV30 and TRBJ2-1; D call uncertain. From germline, CDR1 is GTSNPN and CDR2 SVGIG (reference sequence). The CDR3 runs 15 residues. Trimming took off 3 bases at V and 1 base at J, with 13 bases between the two ends. CDR3 amino acids: CAWRPLSGSYNEQFF. The CDR3 region has the DNA TGTGCCTGGAGGCCACTCAGTGGGTCCTACAATGAGCAGTTCTTC.

This clone appeared once. This chain connects TRBV7-2 to TRBJ2-3; the match to TRBD2 covers 9 bases. The ends lost 7 bases at V and 1 base at J; junction bases unmatched: 6. Germline assignment: CDR1 SGHTA and CDR2 FQGNSA. This CDR3 spans 15 amino acids. The CDR3 loop reads CASNPSGIGTDTQYF. The CDR3 nucleotides are TGTGCCAGCAACCCTAGCGGGATAGGCACAGATACGCAGTATTTT.

The rearrangement joins TRBV7-9 to TRBJ2-7, with D perhaps TRBD2 (6 bases). Germline CDR1 is SEHNR and CDR2 is FQNEAQ (reference sequence). The CDR3 spans 13 residues. Trimming stripped 5 bases from V and 3 bases from J, with 11 bases between. The CDR3 region has the DNA TGTGCCAGCAGCCGGGACTCCTTCTACGAGCAGTACTTC. Amino acid sequence: CASSRDSFYEQYF.

This chain joins TRBV25-1 and TRBJ2-7, with D perhaps matching TRBD1 (6 bases). This CDR3 contains 14 residues. From germline, CDR1 is MGHDK and CDR2 SYGVNS. V lost 0 bases and J 2 bases, leaving 8 bases between the germline ends. CDR3 amino acids: CASSEYGTPYEQYF. In DNA, the CDR3 is TGTGCCAGCAGTGAATATGGGACACCCTACGAGCAGTACTTC.

Note on this clone: Other DNA variants within this sample encode the same CDR3. V gene TRBV5-1 combines with J gene TRBJ2-1; 14 nucleotides match TRBD2. This CDR3 is built from 16 residues. CDR1 SGHRS and CDR2 YFSETQ come from the germline V gene. The V gene end was trimmed by 4 bases and the J gene end by 4 bases; junction bases not matched to a gene: 4. DNA of the CDR3: TGCGCCAGCAGCACCGGACTAGCGGGAGGTTACAATGAGCAGTTCTTC. Amino acids: CASSTGLAGGYNEQFF.

This chain links TRBV6-1 with TRBJ2-1; no clear D gene. V was cut by 6 bases and J by 1 base, with 13 bases left in between. The germline V gene encodes CDR1 MNHNS and CDR2 SASEGT. CDR3 length: 15 amino acids. The CDR3 DNA sequence: TGTGCCAGCAGGTTTACCTCCCCTTCCTACAATGAGCAGTTCTTC. Protein: CASRFTSPSYNEQFF.